These 24 T cell receptor beta chains share one sample of origin, sequenced in a study of OX40 agonist ivuxolimab in advanced cancers. The method was immunoSEQ multiplex PCR; TCRdb's version includes in-frame clones alone and lacks a portion of them. The sample shows 77,000 or so clones, approximately 85% of them seen only once. Sequenced material: CD4+ or CD8+ T cells sorted from blood, taken in a trial of the OX40 agonist ivuxolimab. Receptors originate from an adult with an advanced solid tumor such as melanoma, head and neck, liver or kidney cancer.

The chain combines TRBV5-1 with TRBJ1-6; TRBD1 matches at 7 bases. CDR3 length equals 15 residues. The ends lost 4 bases at V and 5 bases at J; junction bases unmatched: 6. Germline V CDR1 and CDR2: SGHRS, YFSETQ. CDR3 DNA sequence: TGCGCCAGCAGCCTGACCGGACAGGATAATTCACCCCTCCACTTT. Translating gives CASSLTGQDNSPLHF. Using reference TRBV5-1 and TRBJ1-6 for the parts outside the CDR3, the full variable domain is KAGVTQTPRYLIKTRGQQVTLSCSPISGHRSVSWYQQTPGQGLQFLFEYFSETQRNKGNFPGRFSGRQFSNSRSEMNVSTLELGDSALYLCASSLTGQDNSPLHFGNGTRLTVT.

The J gene is TRBJ2-2, the V gene TRBV6-4; 7 nucleotides agree with TRBD2. V was pared by 9 bases and J by 7 bases, with 8 bases of the junction left unmatched. The V gene's germline CDR1 is MRHNA and CDR2 SNTAGT. CDR3 length: 13 amino acids. CDR3 residues: CARPQREGGELFF. The CDR3, as DNA: TGTGCCAGGCCCCAGCGGGAAGGCGGGGAGCTGTTTTTT.

CDR3 DNA sequence: TGTGCCAGCAGCCCGCGAGAGGGGTTTGGTGAAAAACTGTTTTTT. Its protein product is CASSPREGFGEKLFF. The gene calls are TRBV7-8 and TRBJ1-4; a weak D match, TRBD1 (5 bases). V was clipped by 5 bases and J by 7 bases, with 17 bases between them. The CDR3 is made up of 15 amino acids. Germline assignment: CDR1 SGHVS and CDR2 FQNEAQ.

The chain carries TRBV6-5 and TRBJ1-2; the D is unclear. Germline V gene lookup returns CDR1 MNHEY and CDR2 SVGAGI. V lost 6 bases and J 4 bases, leaving 12 bases between the germline ends. This CDR3 region has 13 residues. The CDR3 nucleotides read TGTGCCAGCAGGGTCCAAACCCCCTATGGCTACACCTTC. Protein sequence: CASRVQTPYGYTF.

The rearrangement joins TRBV5-8 to TRBJ2-3; possible D gene TRBD2, 6 bases. Germline loops: CDR1 SGHTS, CDR2 YDEGEE. The germline V and J ends were trimmed by 4 bases and 0 bases, with 12 bases remaining between them. CDR3 length: 15 amino acids. The CDR3 region has the DNA TGTGCCAGCAGCCATTGGAGGGGAAGCACAGATACGCAGTATTTT. Protein: CASSHWRGSTDTQYF.

The rearrangement links TRBV6-1 to TRBJ2-7; D remains unclear. There are 11 residues in the CDR3. Germline V gene data show CDR1 as MNHNS and CDR2 as SASEGT. Trimming pared 5 bases from V and 7 bases from J, leaving 9 bases between. CDR3 nucleotide sequence: TGTGCCAGCAGTTACCCCCCAGAGCAGTACTTC. Its translation: CASSYPPEQYF.

The chain uses TRBV5-1 and TRBJ2-7, with D possibly matching TRBD1 (6 bases). Deletions cut 1 base from V and 0 bases from J, with 11 bases between. Germline V lookup: CDR1 SGHRS, CDR2 YFSETQ. The CDR3 loop spans 15 amino acids. DNA for the CDR3: TGCGCCAGCAGCTTGCCCCAGGGGACCTCCTACGAGCAGTACTTC. Protein sequence: CASSLPQGTSYEQYF.

The chain links TRBV6-6 to TRBJ1-1; 7 bases map to TRBD1. The V and J ends lost 6 bases and 5 bases, in that order; junction bases with no gene match: 3. The CDR3 contains 12 residues. Germline CDR1 MNHNY, CDR2 SVGAGI (reference sequence). CDR3 DNA: TGTGCCAGCAGCATACAGGGGACTGAAGCTTTCTTT. Its translation is CASSIQGTEAFF.

J is TRBJ2-2 and V is TRBV7-3; the D call may be TRBD1 or TRBD2 (5 bases each). V lost 3 bases and J 6 bases, leaving 8 bases between the germline ends. The CDR3 totals 13 residues. Germline V lookup: CDR1 SGHTA, CDR2 FQGTGA. In DNA form, the CDR3 reads TGTGCCAGCAGCTTGGGGGAGTCCGGGGAGCTGTTTTTT. This gives the protein CASSLGESGELFF.

The chain carries TRBV4-1 and TRBJ2-7; TRBD1 agrees at 10 bases. CDR3 length equals 15 residues. Trimming removed 4 bases from V and 2 bases from J; junction bases left unmatched: 5. Germline CDR1 reads MGHRA; CDR2 reads YSYEKL. The CDR3: CASSRGTGDPYEQYF. The CDR3 region has the DNA TGCGCCAGCAGCCGAGGGACAGGGGATCCCTACGAGCAGTACTTC.

The chain combines TRBV6-1 with TRBJ2-5; 9 bases match TRBD2. Germline CDR1 is MNHNS and CDR2 is SASEGT. J gave up 1 base and V 0 bases, and 3 bases lay outside the gene matches. The CDR3 loop spans 16 amino acids. The CDR3 DNA sequence: TGTGCCAGCAGTGAAGCTAGCGGGAGAAGCCAAGAGACCCAGTACTTC. This encodes CASSEASGRSQETQYF.

This chain joins TRBV13 and TRBJ1-2, with a tentative D call TRBD1 (5 bases). The V end lost 1 base, the J end lost 8 bases, and 14 bases lay between the germline ends. The germline V gene has CDR1 PRHDT and CDR2 FYEKMQ (reference sequence). The CDR3 runs 14 residues. The CDR3 reads CASSLVLGVGGYTF. CDR3 DNA: TGTGCCAGCAGCTTAGTTTTGGGGGTTGGAGGCTACACCTTC. Full variable domain (missing parts from reference TRBV13 and TRBJ1-2): AAGVIQSPRHLIKEKRETATLKCYPIPRHDTVYWYQQGPGQDPQFLISFYEKMQSDKGSIPDRFSAQQFSDYHSELNMSSLELGDSALYFCASSLVLGVGGYTFGSGTRLTVV.

The chain carries TRBV5-1 and TRBJ2-5, with D perhaps being TRBD1 or TRBD2 (5 bases each). The CDR3 consists of 16 residues. Trimming removed 4 bases from V and 2 bases from J, with 18 bases in between. The V gene's germline CDR1 is SGHRS and CDR2 YFSETQ. CDR3 nucleotides: TGCGCCAGCAGCAGGTATACAAGGGGAGAACAAGAGACCCAGTACTTC. This translates into CASSRYTRGEQETQYF.

The rearrangement links TRBV10-3 to TRBJ1-6; TRBD1 is a possible D gene (6 bases). Germline CDR1 ENHRY, CDR2 SYGVKD. There are 16 residues in the CDR3. V lost 0 bases and J 7 bases, leaving 13 bases between the germline ends. CDR3 nucleotide sequence: TGTGCCATCAGTGAGTCGGGGGCGCGGGGGAATTCACCCCTCCACTTT. This sequence encodes CAISESGARGNSPLHF.

The chain joins TRBV4-2 to TRBJ1-4, with 12 bases identical to TRBD1. The CDR3 has 19 residues. Germline values: CDR1 LGHNA, CDR2 YNFKEQ. Trimming removed 2 bases from V and 8 bases from J; junction bases left unmatched: 15. The CDR3: CASSQSSPGTGGAGEKLFF. The CDR3 DNA sequence: TGTGCCAGCAGCCAATCGTCTCCCGGGACAGGGGGCGCCGGGGAAAAACTGTTTTTT.

This clone was recorded only once. J is TRBJ1-5 and V is TRBV15; perhaps TRBD1 as D (6 bases). V lost 8 bases, J lost 0 bases, and 11 bases lay in between. The CDR3 totals 14 residues. Germline V CDR1 and CDR2: LNHNV, YYDKDF (reference sequence). The CDR3 DNA follows: TGTGCCACCGCAGGGGATTATAGCAATCAGCCCCAGCATTTT. Its translation: CATAGDYSNQPQHF. Using reference TRBV15 and TRBJ1-5 for the parts outside the CDR3, the full variable domain is DAMVIQNPRYQVTQFGKPVTLSCSQTLNHNVMYWYQQKSSQAPKLLFHYYDKDFNNEADTPDNFQSRRPNTSFCFLDIRSPGLGDTAMYLCATAGDYSNQPQHFGDGTRLSIL.

The chain has TRBV5-4 and TRBJ2-5; 15 bases are a match to TRBD2. The trim removed 3 bases at V and 5 bases at J, leaving 5 bases unmatched. This CDR3 has 16 residues. Germline lookup yields CDR1 SGHNT and CDR2 YYREEE (reference sequence). The DNA for the CDR3 is TGTGCCAGCAGCTCCGGACTAGCGGGGGGGAGGGAGACCCAGTACTTC. This encodes CASSSGLAGGRETQYF.

The chain combines TRBV11-3 with TRBJ2-3; no definite D call. Trimming left V 5 bases short and J 4 bases short, with 13 bases between. Per germline, CDR1 SGHNT and CDR2 YENEEA. This CDR3 is 14 amino acids long. CDR3 loop: CASSREGFPDTQYF. In DNA, the CDR3 is TGTGCCAGCAGCCGAGAAGGGTTCCCAGATACGCAGTATTTT.

In its sample, this clone was seen once. This rearrangement joins TRBV5-1 to TRBJ1-1, with D unresolved. The CDR3 loop spans 16 amino acids. Trimming removed 3 bases at V and 0 bases at J, with 15 bases between. Germline CDR1 is SGHRS and CDR2 is YFSETQ. The CDR3 protein is CASSYTSAILNTEAFF. The CDR3 nucleotides are TGCGCCAGCAGCTACACTTCTGCCATCCTGAACACTGAAGCTTTCTTT. Looking up the rest from reference TRBV5-1 and TRBJ1-1 gives the full variable domain: KAGVTQTPRYLIKTRGQQVTLSCSPISGHRSVSWYQQTPGQGLQFLFEYFSETQRNKGNFPGRFSGRQFSNSRSEMNVSTLELGDSALYLCASSYTSAILNTEAFFGQGTRLTVV.

Note on this clone: The same CDR3 arises from other DNA sequences in this sample as well. This chain links TRBV28 with TRBJ1-2; D gene unclear. V was trimmed by 6 bases and J by 0 bases, leaving 14 bases between them. Germline loops: CDR1 MDHEN, CDR2 SYDVKM. This CDR3 comprises 15 residues. CDR3 DNA: TGTGCCAGCAGATCCTCTTTGGGAGCTAACTATGGCTACACCTTC. Protein sequence: CASRSSLGANYGYTF.

The rearrangement joins TRBV5-5 to TRBJ1-2; 8 bases fit TRBD1. This CDR3 is built from 13 residues. The germline V gene encodes CDR1 SGHKS and CDR2 YYEKEE (reference sequence). Germline trimming cut 2 bases from V and 6 bases from J; bases unmatched to any gene: 3. The CDR3, as DNA: TGTGCCAGCAGCTTCCAGGACAGGGATGGCTACACCTTC. It is translated as CASSFQDRDGYTF.

The V gene is TRBV5-5, the J gene TRBJ2-5; no clear D. V lost 0 bases to trimming and J lost 4 bases, with 4 bases between them. The CDR3 runs to 12 residues. Germline CDR1 SGHKS, CDR2 YYEKEE (reference sequence). The CDR3 region is CASSLARETQYF. The CDR3 bases are TGTGCCAGCAGCTTGGCCCGAGAGACCCAGTACTTC.

This chain joins TRBV18 and TRBJ2-7; D tentatively reads TRBD1 or TRBD2 (5 bases each). Trimming took off 2 bases at V and 0 bases at J, with 8 bases between the two ends. In germline, CDR1 is KGHSH, CDR2 LQKENI. The CDR3 loop spans 14 amino acids. Here the CDR3 DNA reads TGTGCCAGCTCACCATCAGGGAGCTCCTACGAGCAGTACTTC. Amino acids: CASSPSGSSYEQYF.

This chain joins TRBV30 and TRBJ1-1; D is unresolved. V was trimmed by 0 bases and J by 0 bases, leaving 5 bases between them. This CDR3 has 13 residues. Germline-derived CDR1 and CDR2 are GTSNPN and SVGIG (reference sequence). As DNA, the CDR3 is TGTGCCTGGAGTGTAAAGGTGAACACTGAAGCTTTCTTT. The encoded protein is CAWSVKVNTEAFF.